This entry lists 16 T cell receptor beta chains sequenced from one sample in a study of identical twins. MiXCR, run by TCRdb on the 5' RACE reads, gives a single entry per CDR3 protein. The sample has about 200,000 distinct CDR3 sequences; around 6.8% are singletons. This same sample was also taken into another study, of yellow fever vaccine responses in identical twins.

Specimen: memory (CD45RO+) T cells sorted from blood. Receptors originate from a woman under 30 in good health.

This chain links TRBV7-3 with TRBJ2-5; D gene ambiguous. V lost 3 bases, J lost 3 bases, and 14 bases lay in between. This CDR3 spans 15 amino acids. Germline CDR1 and CDR2: SGHTA and FQGTGA. CDR3 amino acids: CASSLAVGVKETQYF. CDR3 in DNA: TGTGCCAGCAGCTTGGCCGTGGGTGTTAAAGAGACCCAGTACTTC. The entire variable domain, with the rest obtained from reference TRBV7-3 and TRBJ2-5, is as follows: GAGVSQTPSNKVTEKGKYVELRCDPISGHTALYWYRQSLGQGPEFLIYFQGTGAADDSGLPNDRFFAVRPEGSVSTLKIQRTERGDSAVYLCASSLAVGVKETQYFGPGTRLLVL.

This clonotype came up a few times. The genes are TRBV4-3 and TRBJ1-2; weak D call: TRBD1 (5 bases). CDR1 is LGHNA, CDR2 YSLEER, per germline. The CDR3 totals 13 residues. Trimming cost V 1 base and J 7 bases, with 10 bases left between them. The CDR3 loop is CASSQGRDRGYTF. The CDR3 bases are TGCGCCAGCAGCCAAGGCAGGGATCGTGGCTACACCTTC.

This clonotype was observed a few times. This chain links TRBV28 with TRBJ2-7; 9 bases line up with TRBD2. Germline V gene sequence: CDR1 MDHEN, CDR2 SYDVKM. This CDR3 comprises 14 residues. The trim removed 6 bases at V and 4 bases at J, leaving 7 bases unmatched. In DNA, the CDR3 is TGTGCCAGCAGCGAAGCGGGAGGACGTTACGAGCAGTACTTC. Protein: CASSEAGGRYEQYF.

This clonotype was picked up many times. The chain combines TRBV20-1 with TRBJ1-1, with 7 nucleotides matching TRBD1. This CDR3 has 13 amino acids. V lost 5 bases and J lost 1; bases outside the gene matches: 4. The germline V gene encodes CDR1 DFQATT and CDR2 SNEGSKA (reference sequence). CDR3 region: CSAPGQQNTEAFF. CDR3 nucleotides: TGCAGTGCTCCGGGACAGCAGAACACTGAAGCTTTCTTT.

This clonotype was seen a few times. The chain recombines TRBV7-3 with TRBJ2-3; D is undetermined. The CDR3 totals 13 residues. V lost 5 bases and J 5 bases, leaving 11 bases between the germline ends. Germline V gene data show CDR1 as SGHTA and CDR2 as FQGTGA. The CDR3 region is CASSPTFGDTQYF. The CDR3 DNA reads as TGTGCCAGCAGCCCCACCTTCGGAGATACGCAGTATTTT. Based on the CDR3 plus reference TRBV7-3 and TRBJ2-3, the full variable domain is GAGVSQTPSNKVTEKGKYVELRCDPISGHTALYWYRQSLGQGPEFLIYFQGTGAADDSGLPNDRFFAVRPEGSVSTLKIQRTERGDSAVYLCASSPTFGDTQYFGPGTRLTVL.

This chain joins TRBV12-3 or TRBV12-4 and TRBJ2-1; D gene uncertain. V was trimmed by 3 bases and J by 10 bases, leaving 13 bases between them. The CDR3 totals 13 residues. DNA for the CDR3: TGTGCCAGCAGTTTGGGTTTGAATCTGGAGCAGTTCTTC. Encoded protein: CASSLGLNLEQFF.

V is TRBV7-2 and J is TRBJ2-5, with no clear D. The V gene's germline CDR1 is SGHTA and CDR2 FQGNSA. V dropped 5 bases and J dropped 5 bases, with 12 bases sitting between them. The CDR3 totals 13 residues. The CDR3 DNA follows: TGTGCCAGCAGCAGAAGAGGTTGGGAGACCCAGTACTTC. Translating gives CASSRRGWETQYF.

This rearrangement joins TRBV7-9 to TRBJ2-7, with TRBD1 identical over 9 bases. Germline CDR1 reads SEHNR; CDR2 reads FQNEAQ (reference sequence). This CDR3 region has 14 residues. Trimming at V came to 5 bases and at J to 3 bases, leaving 5 bases not matched to a gene. The CDR3 sequence is CASSGTGQGYEQYF. The DNA of the CDR3 is TGTGCCAGCAGCGGGACGGGACAGGGCTACGAGCAGTACTTC.

This clonotype turned up a few times. The chain couples TRBV7-2 to TRBJ1-2; D remains ambiguous. The germline V and J ends were trimmed by 5 bases and 3 bases, with 19 bases remaining between them. Germline V gene data show CDR1 as SGHTA and CDR2 as FQGNSA. This CDR3 spans 16 amino acids. The CDR3 is CASSTRTRSYDYGYTF. The CDR3 coding sequence is TGTGCCAGCAGCACCCGGACGCGATCGTACGACTATGGCTACACCTTC.

There are many counts of this clonotype. V is TRBV4-3 and J is TRBJ2-1, with D perhaps matching TRBD1 or TRBD2 (5 bases each). Trimming stripped 0 bases from V and 7 bases from J, with 13 bases between. Germline-derived CDR1 and CDR2 are LGHNA and YSLEER. CDR3 length: 15 amino acids. The CDR3 nucleotides are TGCGCCAGCAGCCAAGATCATGGGGGTAGGAATGAGCAGTTCTTC. Translated: CASSQDHGGRNEQFF.

The chain links TRBV6-5 to TRBJ2-1, with 8 bases matching TRBD2. Germline V lookup: CDR1 MNHEY, CDR2 SVGAGI. After removal of 2 bases from V and 4 bases from J, the junction contained 7 bases not matched to a gene. The CDR3 spans 16 residues. CDR3 sequence reads: CASSYEAGVRYNEQFF. In DNA form, the CDR3 reads TGTGCCAGCAGTTACGAAGCGGGAGTTCGGTACAATGAGCAGTTCTTC.

This clonotype was detected ten times or more. This chain uses TRBV5-1 with TRBJ2-1; D gene uncertain. The CDR3 is 13 residues long. V was pared by 4 bases and J by 5 bases, with 10 bases between. Looked up from germline, CDR1 is SGHRS and CDR2 is YFSETQ. CDR3 sequence (DNA): TGCGCCAGCAGCACGTCTAACCACAATGAGCAGTTCTTC. Residues: CASSTSNHNEQFF.

This chain links TRBV21-1 with TRBJ2-7. TRBV21-1 is described as a pseudogene. CDR3 length: 14 residues. This CDR3 reads CASSKAILYYEQYF. The CDR3 DNA reads TGTGCCAGCAGCAAAGCCATACTCTACTACGAGCAGTACTTC.

This clonotype was counted at least ten times. The chain is built from TRBV6-2 or TRBV6-3 and TRBJ1-2, with TRBD1 matching 8 bases. J was trimmed by 3 bases and V by 3 bases; bases with no gene match: 12. The CDR3 has 17 residues. Germline V lookup: CDR1 MNHEY, CDR2 SVGEGT. The DNA for the CDR3 is TGTGCCAGCAGTTATCGTCTGCAGACAGGGGCCGACTATGGCTACACCTTC. Translation: CASSYRLQTGADYGYTF.

With regard to this clonotype: A much larger clone lies a single base off, so this may be a read error. This chain uses TRBV12-3 or TRBV12-4 with TRBJ2-1, with D perhaps TRBD2 (6 bases). V lost 5 bases to trimming and J lost 5 bases, with 16 bases between them. This CDR3 comprises 15 residues. For the CDR3, the DNA is TGTGCCAGCAGTGCCACTAGCCATGCCCACAATGAGCAGTTCTTC. Translation: CASSATSHAHNEQFF.

This chain uses TRBV7-3 with TRBJ1-1, with D unresolved. The V end lost 1 base, the J end lost 0 bases, and 3 bases lay between the germline ends. The CDR3 is 13 residues long. Germline CDR1 and CDR2: SGHTA and FQGTGA. The CDR3 reads CASSLILNTEAFF. As DNA, the CDR3 is TGTGCCAGCAGCTTAATTTTGAACACTGAAGCTTTCTTT.